This TCR beta chain comes out of a study of shared clonotypes between healthy human individuals. Study-level background: Donor ages ranged 18 to 49 years: a couple of women, a few men. Study results and caveats: Donor scarcity curtailed the genetic and exposure-history diversity represented herein. Clonotypes not shared had lower generation probabilities than those common to all four donors.

Profiling relied on immunoSEQ multiplex PCR, and the TCRdb table lists in-frame clones only, not all of them. The sample has around 2,000,000 clones, about 92% seen once. Selected positively for CCR7 and CD45RO-negative, naive CD8 cells excluded terminally differentiated effector memory CD45RA+ cells. This clone was counted once. Its antigen is unidentified. Sequenced: naive CD8+ T cells from PBMCs. This clonotype was obtained from a man between 18 and 29 years old in good health. Some clones in this sample may be carry-over from other donors' samples.

CDR3 sequence: CASSETVQETQYF. CDR3 in DNA: TGTGCCAGCAGCGAGACAGTTCAAGAGACCCAGTACTTC. The chain combines TRBV6-6 with TRBJ2-5; a weak D match, TRBD1 (5 bases). V lost 6 bases and J lost 2, with 10 bases in between. In germline, CDR1 is MNHNY, CDR2 SVGAGI (reference sequence). The CDR3 consists of 13 residues.